This record concerns one T cell receptor beta chain sequence. This sample is part of a study of blood T cell repertoires in COVID-19. Trimming cost V 8 bases and J 2 bases, with 15 bases left between them. Per the germline V gene, CDR1 is MNHEY and CDR2 is SVGAGI. The CDR3 length is 14 residues. Only in-frame clones appear in the TCRdb table, and some are missing; sequencing was by immunoSEQ multiplex PCR. In the table there are fewer than 200,000 clones, around 89% of which are singletons. This TCR came from a man aged 45-60 years who had recovered from COVID-19. The chain recombines TRBV6-5 with TRBJ2-5; D is uncertain. What was sequenced was peripheral blood. The CDR3 here is CASLRAGFQETQYF. CDR3 in DNA: TGTGCCAGCCTTAGAGCAGGCTTTCAAGAGACCCAGTACTTC.